Sequencing of this T cell receptor beta chain was carried out in a study of blood T cell repertoires in COVID-19. Only in-frame clones appear in the TCRdb table, and some are missing; sequencing was by immunoSEQ multiplex PCR. The data show 200,000 to 250,000 clones, approximately 86% seen once. Germline lookup yields CDR1 SGHTA and CDR2 FQGNSA. The CDR3 covers 17 residues. With V trimmed by 0 bases and J by 9 bases, 9 bases remained unmatched. The sequenced sample was peripheral blood. This chain links TRBV7-2 with TRBJ2-4; 12 positions match TRBD2. The TCR was taken from a woman of 80 years or more with acute or convalescent COVID-19. CDR3 in DNA: TGTGCCAGCAGCTTAGCGGTTTTGGCTAGCGGGGGGGCCATTCAGTACTTC. Translating it yields CASSLAVLASGGAIQYF.